The 5 T cell receptor beta chains below all came from one sample that was sequenced in a study of Ad26.COV2.S vaccination and SARS-CoV-2 variants (dated by TCRdb to about 2021). The method was the immunoSEQ multiplex PCR assay. In TCRdb, the immuneACCESS table is reduced to in-frame sequences with V and J assigned. These tables do not hold every clone; where another copy was compared, an unresolved V gene accounts for under half, and the others remain unexplained. The sample data list more than 300,000 clones, and 85% of these were observed just once. Of the sample, around 2% is held by the ten largest clones. The sample's treatment or condition label, in plain terms: around 19 received Ad26.COV2.S at low or high dose, single or two shots; several received placebo; per-sample allocation not given. For vaccine and placebo recipients, repertoires were sequenced using samples collected on day 63 after the first injection.

Sequenced material: peripheral blood, taken in a trial of Ad26.COV2.S vaccine versus placebo. The receptors were gathered from a person between 18 and 60 years old who received the Ad26.COV2.S COVID-19 vaccine or a placebo.

CDR3 DNA: TGCGCCAGCAGCCCGGGCGTAGCGGGGCCAAGGGAGCAGTTCTTC. Protein sequence: CASSPGVAGPREQFF. This chain connects TRBV5-1 to TRBJ2-1, with TRBD2 identical over 8 bases. Germline trimming cut 4 bases from V and 10 bases from J; bases unmatched to any gene: 13. Germline V gives CDR1 SGHRS, CDR2 YFSETQ. The CDR3 is 15 amino acids.

This chain uses TRBV29-1 with TRBJ2-3; D possibly corresponds to TRBD2 (5 bases). With 7 bases removed from V and 1 base from J, the gap between germline ends came to 15 bases. CDR1 is SQVTM and CDR2 is ANQGSEA in the germline V gene. The CDR3 extends over 14 amino acids. As DNA, the CDR3 is TGCAGCGCAGTGAGGGAAGTGGGCACAGATACGCAGTATTTT. It yields the protein CSAVREVGTDTQYF.

J is TRBJ2-3 and V is TRBV5-4, with D uncertain. V lost 4 bases to trimming and J lost 4 bases, with 16 bases between them. Germline V lookup: CDR1 SGHNT, CDR2 YYREEE (reference sequence). This CDR3 has 15 residues. The CDR3 DNA is TGTGCCAGCAGCCCCACCTCCTCGAGGTCAGATACGCAGTATTTT. Its protein product is CASSPTSSRSDTQYF.

The chain links TRBV5-5 to TRBJ1-1; 10 nucleotides align to TRBD1. The trim removed 1 base at V and 5 bases at J, leaving 2 bases unmatched. CDR3 length: 14 residues. Germline V CDR1 and CDR2: SGHKS, YYEKEE (reference sequence). The CDR3 region is CASSLRTGGTEAFF. DNA of the CDR3: TGTGCCAGCAGCTTGCGGACAGGGGGGACTGAAGCTTTCTTT.

The gene calls are TRBV6-1 and TRBJ1-4; possibly TRBD1 for D (6 bases). The CDR3 consists of 14 residues. Trimming stripped 1 base from V and 10 bases from J, with 13 bases between. The germline V gene encodes CDR1 MNHNS and CDR2 SASEGT. The CDR3 loop reads CASSEDRAGGKLFF. For the CDR3, the DNA is TGTGCCAGCAGTGAAGACAGGGCAGGAGGAAAACTGTTTTTT.